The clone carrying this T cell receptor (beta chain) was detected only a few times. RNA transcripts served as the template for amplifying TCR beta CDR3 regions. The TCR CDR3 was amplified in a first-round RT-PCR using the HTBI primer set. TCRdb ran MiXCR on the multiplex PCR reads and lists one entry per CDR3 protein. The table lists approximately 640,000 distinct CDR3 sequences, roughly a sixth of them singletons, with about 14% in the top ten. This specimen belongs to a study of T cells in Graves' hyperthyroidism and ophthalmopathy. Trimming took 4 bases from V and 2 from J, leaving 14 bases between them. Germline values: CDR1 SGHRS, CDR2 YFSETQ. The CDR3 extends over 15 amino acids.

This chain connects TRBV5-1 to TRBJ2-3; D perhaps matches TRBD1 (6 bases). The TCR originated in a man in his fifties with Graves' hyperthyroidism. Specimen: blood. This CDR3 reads CASSPIQGNTDTQYF. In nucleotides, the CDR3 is TGCGCCAGCAGCCCAATACAGGGAAACACAGATACGCAGTATTTT. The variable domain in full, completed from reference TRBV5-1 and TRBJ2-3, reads KAGVTQTPRYLIKTRGQQVTLSCSPISGHRSVSWYQQTPGQGLQFLFEYFSETQRNKGNFPGRFSGRQFSNSRSEMNVSTLELGDSALYLCASSPIQGNTDTQYFGPGTRLTVL.